The 30 T cell receptor beta chains reported below all come from one sample, sequenced in a study of molecular identifiers for immune sequencing clone quantification. A single record per CDR3 protein comes from TCRdb applying MiXCR to the PCR reads. The sample has around 480,000 distinct CDR3 sequences; under 30% are singletons. The sequencing sample was made of naive CD8+ T cells from blood, with Jurkat cell RNA spiked in. Noted subset: FACS-sorted CD8+CD4-CCR7+CD45RA+ naive T cells. These receptors were taken from a human donor in good health. Some libraries in this study had Jurkat cell RNA spiked in.

This chain links TRBV12-3 or TRBV12-4 with TRBJ2-1; maybe TRBD2 (6 bases). The V end lost 6 bases, the J end lost 4 bases, and 13 bases lay between the germline ends. The CDR3 has 14 residues. The DNA of the CDR3 is TGTGCCAGCAGCTCCCGACTAGATTACAATGAGCAGTTCTTC. This translates into CASSSRLDYNEQFF.

This clonotype appeared a few times. V gene TRBV3-1 combines with J gene TRBJ1-3; D unresolved. The V and J ends lost 0 bases and 2 bases respectively, with 14 bases between them. There are 17 residues in the CDR3. The germline V gene has CDR1 LGHDT and CDR2 YNNKEL (reference sequence). The CDR3 protein is CASSQDRTEVTGNTIYF. For the CDR3, the DNA is TGTGCCAGCAGCCAAGATCGGACGGAGGTAACTGGAAACACCATATATTTT.

The chain combines TRBV4-1 with TRBJ2-3; the D gene could be TRBD1 or TRBD2 (7 bases each). Germline-derived CDR1 and CDR2 are MGHRA and YSYEKL. The V end was cut by 4 bases, the J end by 4 bases, with 12 bases between. The CDR3 length is 14 residues. CDR3 DNA: TGCGCCAGCAGCCCAGGGGGGGCCCCAGATACGCAGTATTTT. It yields the protein CASSPGGAPDTQYF.

In this sample, this clonotype turned up a few times. The chain employs TRBV7-9 and TRBJ2-4; D might be TRBD1 or TRBD2, each matching 5 bases. The CDR3 spans 18 residues. Germline V gene sequence: CDR1 SEHNR, CDR2 FQNEAQ (reference sequence). Trimming left V 5 bases short and J 1 base short, with 21 bases between. CDR3 nucleotide sequence: TGTGCCAGCAGCGAGTACCCCGGGACGAATATTGCCAAAAACATTCAGTACTTC. Amino acid sequence: CASSEYPGTNIAKNIQYF.

The V call is TRBV6-5, the J call TRBJ2-1, with D perhaps assigned TRBD1 or TRBD2 (5 bases each). V lost 2 bases and J 10 bases, leaving 12 bases between the germline ends. The CDR3 sequence is 13 residues long. Germline V gene sequence: CDR1 MNHEY, CDR2 SVGAGI. In nucleotides, the CDR3 is TGTGCCAGCAGTTACGGGGGAGAGGGGGAGCAGTTCTTC. This codes for CASSYGGEGEQFF.

The chain links TRBV12-3 or TRBV12-4 to TRBJ2-3, with D maybe TRBD2 (6 bases). The CDR3 spans 20 residues. Deletions cut 3 bases from V and 2 bases from J, with 27 bases between. The CDR3 sequence: CASSFLGGILTPDDTDTQYF. CDR3 nucleotides: TGTGCCAGCAGTTTTTTGGGGGGAATCCTGACTCCTGATGACACAGATACGCAGTATTTT.

This clonotype came up many times. This chain joins TRBV28 and TRBJ2-3, with 9 positions matching TRBD2. The CDR3 covers 15 residues. Germline CDR1 and CDR2: MDHEN and SYDVKM. J was trimmed by 0 bases and V by 5 bases; bases with no gene match: 3. The CDR3 coding sequence is TGTGCCAGCAGTAAAACTAGCGGGAGCACAGATACGCAGTATTTT. It encodes CASSKTSGSTDTQYF.

This clonotype was observed many times. The V call is TRBV5-4, the J call TRBJ2-5, with 7 bases aligning to TRBD2. The V and J ends lost 2 bases and 2 bases, in that order; junction bases with no gene match: 3. Germline V gene data show CDR1 as SGHNT and CDR2 as YYREEE (reference sequence). The CDR3 length is 14 residues. The CDR3 loop reads CASSFLAVQETQYF. CDR3 in DNA: TGTGCCAGCAGCTTTCTAGCGGTTCAAGAGACCCAGTACTTC.

The chain links TRBV7-2 to TRBJ2-2; the D gene could be TRBD1 or TRBD2 (7 bases each). Germline V gene sequence: CDR1 SGHTA, CDR2 FQGNSA. The CDR3 consists of 15 residues. V lost 5 bases, J lost 4 bases, and 14 bases lay in between. CDR3 loop: CASSQGGAGTGELFF. The CDR3 DNA follows: TGTGCCAGCAGCCAGGGGGGGGCGGGCACCGGGGAGCTGTTTTTT.

The V and J genes are TRBV4-1 and TRBJ2-7, with D possibly being TRBD2 (6 bases). Germline lookup yields CDR1 MGHRA and CDR2 YSYEKL. V lost 1 base to trimming and J lost 4 bases, with 20 bases between them. The CDR3 totals 17 residues. Here the CDR3 DNA reads TGCGCCAGCAGCCAAGTTCGTGCGGGCGGGGCCCTTTACGAGCAGTACTTC. It is translated as CASSQVRAGGALYEQYF.

J is TRBJ1-3 and V is TRBV19; D ambiguous. Between the trimmed V and J ends, which lost 8 bases and 0 bases, there was a span of 11 bases. The CDR3 is made up of 14 amino acids. The V gene's germline CDR1 is LNHDA and CDR2 SQIVND (reference sequence). The DNA for the CDR3 is TGTGCCAGTTGTGAAGATCGCTCTGGAAACACCATATATTTT. It translates to CASCEDRSGNTIYF.

This clonotype occurred a few times. The chain uses TRBV11-2 and TRBJ1-4; D unresolved. Germline V gene sequence: CDR1 SGHAT, CDR2 FQNNGV. This CDR3 has 15 residues. V dropped 1 base and J dropped 6 bases, with 12 bases sitting between them. The DNA of the CDR3 is TGTGCCAGCAGCTTAGTCGGGGAAGCGGATGAAAAACTGTTTTTT. Amino acid sequence: CASSLVGEADEKLFF.

With regard to this clonotype: A much larger clone sits a single nucleotide away, making a read error possible. This chain links TRBV7-9 with TRBJ1-1; D is uncertain. The CDR3 extends over 16 amino acids. The germline CDR1 and CDR2 sequences are SEHNR and FQNEAQ (reference sequence). Trimming removed 1 base from V and 0 bases from J, with 12 bases in between. Here the CDR3 reads CASSLGSQILNTEAFF. DNA for the CDR3: TGTGCCAGCAGCTTAGGCAGCCAAATATTGAACACTGAAGCTTTCTTT.

Regarding this clonotype: Relative to the germline gene, one junction end is altered; a read error may explain this. This chain joins TRBV20-1 and TRBJ2-7; TRBD1 matches at 7 bases. The CDR3 sequence is 13 residues long. Germline CDR1 is DFQATT and CDR2 is SNEGSKA (reference sequence). The CDR3 coding sequence is TGCTGTGCTTTGGGACAGCACTCCTACGAGCAGTACTTC. This codes for CCALGQHSYEQYF.

This rearrangement joins TRBV6-2 or TRBV6-3 to TRBJ1-5, with D maybe TRBD1 (5 bases). Trimming left V 5 bases short and J 5 bases short, with 22 bases between. There are 17 residues in the CDR3. Germline CDR1 and CDR2: MNHEY and SVGEGT. The CDR3 spells CASSLSTAKRAYQPQHF. CDR3 sequence (DNA): TGTGCCAGCAGTCTCTCGACAGCTAAAAGGGCCTATCAGCCCCAGCATTTT.

This clonotype has more than one count but fewer than ten. This sequence joins TRBV7-9 and TRBJ2-7, with 7 positions matching TRBD1. Germline V CDR1 and CDR2: SEHNR, FQNEAQ (reference sequence). This CDR3 comprises 16 residues. V trimming: 2 bases; J trimming: 3 bases; junction bases outside the gene matches: 10. The CDR3 nucleotides read TGTGCCAGCAGCTTATCGATCGGACAGGCCTTCTACGAGCAGTACTTC. Encoded protein: CASSLSIGQAFYEQYF.

With respect to this clonotype: Given the absence of the conserved phenylalanine or tryptophan at the CDR3 end, a read error is likely. The chain links TRBV29-1 to TRBJ2-1; unclear D gene. The CDR3 loop spans 12 amino acids. Germline V gene data show CDR1 as SQVTM and CDR2 as ANQGSEA. V lost 8 bases to trimming and J lost 5 bases, with 13 bases between them. The CDR3 region is CSFAEINNEQFC. CDR3 DNA sequence: TGCAGCTTCGCCGAAATTAACAATGAGCAGTTCTGC.

V and J are TRBV11-2 and TRBJ2-1, with D perhaps TRBD1 (5 bases). The CDR3 runs to 16 residues. The V end was cut by 1 base, the J end by 2 bases, with 12 bases between. Per the germline V gene, CDR1 is SGHAT and CDR2 is FQNNGV. The CDR3 nucleotides read TGTGCCAGCAGCTTAGTCCCGGACAAAACCTACAATGAGCAGTTCTTC. Residues: CASSLVPDKTYNEQFF.

The chain uses TRBV4-3 and TRBJ2-7; D is unclear. CDR3 length: 15 amino acids. The V gene lost 0 bases and the J gene lost 0 bases, with 9 bases spanning the gap. Germline lookup yields CDR1 LGHNA and CDR2 YSLEER. As DNA, the CDR3 is TGCGCCAGCAGCCAAGATTCGAGGACCTCCTACGAGCAGTACTTC. This encodes CASSQDSRTSYEQYF.

The genes are TRBV5-1 and TRBJ2-7; 8 bases fit TRBD1. Germline V gives CDR1 SGHRS, CDR2 YFSETQ. The CDR3 has 15 amino acids. After removal of 3 bases from V and 2 bases from J, the junction contained 7 bases not matched to a gene. CDR3 bases: TGCGCCAGCAGCTACTGGACAGGGAGCCCCTACGAGCAGTACTTC. Translated: CASSYWTGSPYEQYF.

There are a few counts of this clonotype. The chain joins TRBV19 to TRBJ1-5, with D unclear. Germline V gene data show CDR1 as LNHDA and CDR2 as SQIVND (reference sequence). Trimming left V 8 bases short and J 4 bases short, with 3 bases between. CDR3 length equals 10 residues. CDR3 protein: CASGNQPQHF. The CDR3 nucleotides read TGTGCCAGTGGAAATCAGCCCCAGCATTTT.

This clonotype was picked up a small number of times. This chain connects TRBV5-1 to TRBJ1-2, with 9 bases fitting TRBD1. The germline V gene has CDR1 SGHRS and CDR2 YFSETQ. This CDR3 region has 15 residues. V trimming: 0 bases; J trimming: 6 bases; junction bases outside the gene matches: 6. For the CDR3, the DNA is TGCGCCAGCAGCTTGGGGACAGGGGAGGCCCATGGCTACACCTTC. Protein sequence: CASSLGTGEAHGYTF. Together with reference TRBV5-1 and TRBJ1-2, the CDR3 gives the full variable domain: KAGVTQTPRYLIKTRGQQVTLSCSPISGHRSVSWYQQTPGQGLQFLFEYFSETQRNKGNFPGRFSGRQFSNSRSEMNVSTLELGDSALYLCASSLGTGEAHGYTFGSGTRLTVV.

The genes are TRBV11-2 and TRBJ2-1; D unclear. Germline V gene sequence: CDR1 SGHAT, CDR2 FQNNGV. The V gene lost 0 bases and the J gene lost 8 bases, with 8 bases spanning the gap. The CDR3 extends over 13 amino acids. CDR3 sequence (DNA): TGTGCCAGCAGCTTAGAAGTCCTTGATGAGCAGTTCTTC. The encoded protein is CASSLEVLDEQFF.

J is TRBJ1-5 and V is TRBV12-3 or TRBV12-4; D perhaps matches TRBD1 (5 bases). The CDR3 is 11 amino acids. With 3 bases removed from V and 15 bases from J, the gap between germline ends came to 12 bases. The CDR3 DNA reads TGTGCCAGCAGTTTCCACGGGACCCGGCATTTT. It codes for CASSFHGTRHF.

This clonotype came up a few times. V is TRBV7-2 and J is TRBJ2-1; 7 bases are shared with TRBD2. The CDR3 sequence is 15 residues long. CDR1 SGHTA and CDR2 FQGNSA come from the germline V gene. Trimming removed 1 base from V and 6 bases from J; junction bases left unmatched: 6. The CDR3 DNA reads TGTGCCAGCAGCTTAGGGGGGGGACTTTTCAATGAGCAGTTCTTC. It encodes CASSLGGGLFNEQFF.

This clonotype was detected only a few times. The chain joins TRBV4-1 to TRBJ2-5, with D maybe TRBD1 (6 bases). Germline V gene lookup returns CDR1 MGHRA and CDR2 YSYEKL. Trimming took off 4 bases at V and 5 bases at J, with 17 bases between the two ends. The CDR3 consists of 15 residues. The CDR3 sequence: CASSLTTGTPETQYF. As DNA, the CDR3 is TGCGCCAGCAGCCTTACGACAGGAACCCCGGAGACCCAGTACTTC.

The chain links TRBV4-3 to TRBJ2-7; maybe TRBD2 (5 bases). CDR1 is LGHNA and CDR2 is YSLEER in the germline V gene. This CDR3 region has 14 residues. V gave up 0 bases and J gave up 1 base, with 7 bases separating them. CDR3 coding DNA: TGCGCCAGCAGCCAAGATGCGGGTTCCTACGAGCAGTACTTC. Translated, it gives CASSQDAGSYEQYF.

This clonotype was recorded only once. A read error is likely, as this CDR3 ends without the conserved phenylalanine or tryptophan. No DNA is shown, since the ends of the CDR3 on it are uncertain; the CDR3 is the one TCRdb lists. The chain is built from TRBV12-3 or TRBV12-4 and TRBJ1-6. The CDR3 length equals 12 residues, ends included. CDR3: CASSFEDSPLHY.

The chain couples TRBV14 to TRBJ1-1; D remains unclear. The CDR3 runs to 15 residues. V shed 4 bases and J shed 3 bases, with 15 bases lying between them. The germline V gene encodes CDR1 SGHDN and CDR2 FVKESK. The CDR3 is CASSPIKVFDTEAFF. The CDR3 DNA follows: TGTGCCAGCAGCCCTATTAAGGTTTTTGACACTGAAGCTTTCTTT. The full variable domain, in which reference TRBV14 and TRBJ1-1 provide the parts outside the CDR3, is EAGVTQFPSHSVIEKGQTVTLRCDPISGHDNLYWYRRVMGKEIKFLLHFVKESKQDESGMPNNRFLAERTGGTYSTLKVQPAELEDSGVYFCASSPIKVFDTEAFFGQGTRLTVV.

The V call is TRBV5-6, the J call TRBJ1-1; 11 bases are shared with TRBD1. CDR1 is SGHDT, CDR2 YYEEEE, per germline. V lost 3 bases to trimming and J lost 0 bases; unmatched junction nucleotides: 4. This CDR3 comprises 16 residues. CDR3 amino acids: CASSSGQGVMNTEAFF. For the CDR3, the DNA is TGTGCCAGCAGCTCGGGACAGGGGGTGATGAACACTGAAGCTTTCTTT.